This T cell receptor beta chain came from a study of Ad26.COV2.S vaccination and SARS-CoV-2 variants (dated by TCRdb to the early 2020s). For the wider study: Donors in the vaccine arm were drawn from COV1001, a multicentre, randomized, double-blind, placebo-controlled phase I-IIa trial testing Ad26.COV2.S in healthy adults. Ad26.COV2.S was administered intramuscularly at a dose of 5x10^10 or 1x10^11 viral particles, either as one shot or as two shots given 56 days apart. The specificity and breadth of SARS-CoV-2-reactive T cell receptors after Ad26.COV2.S vaccination were assessed by TCRbeta repertoire sequencing. A total of some 30 samples were included in the TCR-sequenced set, comprising around 19 Ad26.COV2.S vaccine recipients, 5 placebo recipients and 8 SARS-CoV-2 convalescent individuals. Participants in the trial were split at random into five groups of five each, receiving low-dose or high-dose Ad26.COV2.S once or twice, or else placebo on both occasions. Blinding of investigators to trial group allocation was maintained during experiments and outcome assessment. Summary of the overall study and its limitations: Spike-specific TCR breadth was higher in Ad26.COV2.S recipients than in placebo recipients (P = 0.0014). Substantial breadth of spike-specific CD8+ and CD4+ T cell responses was reported after vaccination. The authors noted that the TCR breadth and depth analyses may have underestimated total T cell responses. The study was not powered to compare responses between vaccine doses or regimens. Comparable non-spike TCR breadth was observed between vaccine and placebo recipients, consistent with only spike being contained in the vaccine.

The immunoSEQ Assay was used to sequence TCRbeta CDR3 regions. After extraction, genomic DNA underwent amplification by bias-controlled multiplex PCR, followed by high-throughput sequencing. The paper's data handling went like this. Collapsing and filtering of sequences were performed to quantify the absolute abundance of each unique TCRbeta CDR3 region. T cell fraction was estimated by normalization of TCRbeta template counts to usable DNA, with usable DNA being measured through amplification of reference genes present in all nucleated cells. Repertoire TCRs were annotated as SARS-CoV-2-specific by exact matching of V gene, CDR3 amino acid sequence and J gene to a known reactive TCR set. The reference SARS-CoV-2 TCR set came from MIRA and was filtered for enrichment in COVID-19-positive ImmuneCODE repertoires, removing public or cross-reactive TCRs. Based on the MIRA antigens, annotated TCRs were further analysed at the level of specific ORF or position within ORF. Breadth was defined as annotated unique rearrangements over total unique productive rearrangements; depth was the summed frequency of those rearrangements. Two-sided Wilcoxon rank-sum tests were used to compare TCR breadth between groups. TCRdb mirrors the immuneACCESS table, restricted to in-frame sequences. Some clones are absent from its copies; in checked studies, under half trace to an unresolved V gene, and the reason for the others is unknown. V and J calls and clone size are copied from that table; D and trimming were computed from the DNA. The sample table contains about 400,000 clones; only one count was recorded for about nine tenths of them. The top ten clones comprise under 2% of the sample.

This sample's treatment or condition label indicates: some 19 received Ad26.COV2.S at low or high dose, single or two shots; five or six received placebo; per-sample allocation not given. For vaccine and placebo recipients, the sequenced repertoires came from samples collected on day 63 after the first injection. Between 29 July and 7 August 2020, Cohort 1b enrolled some 25 adults aged 18-55 years at one site in Boston, USA. As a vaccine, Ad26.COV2.S was a replication-incompetent adenovirus type 26 vector that expressed a prefusion-stabilized SARS-CoV-2 spike protein derived from the original Wuhan strain. In the germline V gene, CDR1 corresponds to SGHRS and CDR2 to YFSETQ. The CDR3 sequence holds 16 residues, the cysteine and phenylalanine included. Just the 48-base CDR3 DNA is kept, in frame starting at base 1. Between the V and J ends, shortened by 0 bases and 6 bases respectively, the junction contains 15 bases.

This clone was seen a single time. Its antigen is not yet known. No per-base quality is available; no much larger clone lies one base away. The sample consisted of peripheral blood, taken in a trial of Ad26.COV2.S vaccine versus placebo. This TCR was recovered from a person aged 18 to 59 who received the Ad26.COV2.S COVID-19 vaccine or a placebo. This sequence uses TRBV5-1 and TRBJ2-2; no D gene is confidently identified. CDR3 sequence: CASSLASSSAAGELFF. The DNA is as follows: TGCGCCAGCAGCTTGGCCTCTTCATCGGCGGCCGGGGAGCTGTTTTTT.